Described below is a single T cell receptor (beta chain) sequence and its context. Source study methods: Using reference gene primer amplification, nucleated cell counts were estimated. Sequencing was performed with immunoSEQ multiplex PCR; in TCRdb, only in-frame clones are kept and a portion is missing. The V and J calls and clone size come from that table; D and trimming were worked out from the DNA. The sample contains 70,000 to 90,000 clones, approximately 91% of which appear only once. The source of the sample is a study of blood T cell repertoires in COVID-19. Study at large: COVID-19 samples, acute and convalescent, were from the United States, Italy and Spain. T cells, B-cell-depleted T cells, or PBMCs supplied cDNA or gDNA.

Germline loops: CDR1 MNHEY, CDR2 SMNVEV (reference sequence). V shed 4 bases, J shed 8 bases, and the junction held 4 bases outside the gene matches. The length of the CDR3 is 13 residues. This clonotype originated in a middle-aged man with acute or convalescent COVID-19. The rearrangement links TRBV27 to TRBJ2-2; TRBD1 agrees at 7 bases. Sequencing was done on a sample of peripheral blood. CDR3 amino acids: CASSSGGLGELFF. The CDR3 region has the DNA TGTGCCAGCAGTTCAGGGGGTCTGGGGGAGCTGTTTTTT.